Following are 2 T cell receptor beta chains from one sample sequenced in a study of shared T cell receptors in the human thymus. This table comes from immunoSEQ multiplex PCR, and its TCRdb copy is limited to in-frame clones, with some not included. The sample records roughly 550,000 clones, around 78% being singletons. The data also belong to a second study, concerning human thymus T cells.

Sequenced sample: thymocytes. These receptors originate from a boy under two years old with a congenital heart defect.

This chain uses TRBV6-5 with TRBJ2-7; TRBD2 agrees at 10 bases. Germline V gives CDR1 MNHEY, CDR2 SVGAGI. This CDR3 spans 15 amino acids. The J segment lost 4 bases and the V segment lost 4 bases, leaving 7 bases of the junction unmatched. The CDR3 region has the DNA TGTGCCAGCAGTTGGTCTCAACTAGCGGGGTACGAGCAGTACTTC. This encodes CASSWSQLAGYEQYF.

CDR3 coding DNA: TGTGCCAGCAGCTCTCTACAGGGGGCGCCCGGCTACACCTTC. It encodes CASSSLQGAPGYTF. V gene TRBV5-4 combines with J gene TRBJ1-2; 9 bases align to TRBD1. Trimming removed 3 bases from V and 8 bases from J; junction bases left unmatched: 8. This CDR3 contains 14 residues. The germline CDR1 and CDR2 sequences are SGHNT and YYREEE (reference sequence). The full variable domain, rest sourced from reference TRBV5-4 and TRBJ1-2, is ETGVTQSPTHLIKTRGQQVTLRCSSQSGHNTVSWYQQALGQGPQFIFQYYREEENGRGNFPPRFSGLQFPNYSSELNVNALELDDSALYLCASSSLQGAPGYTFGSGTRLTVV.